This T cell receptor beta chain was profiled in a study of cytomegalovirus exposure and HLA in healthy donors. Study as a whole: Early on, a data release was issued that held 80 million or so unique TCRs from HLA-typed donors. Overall study results and limits: Roughly uniform sequencing depth across donors was assumed, possibly incorrectly. Cytomegalovirus association was listed for 164 TCR beta chains.

About this clone itself: Antigen: not known.

60 Vbeta and 13 Jbeta primers were used in PCR. Some clones are missing from TCRdb's copy, which holds only in-frame ones; the method was immunoSEQ multiplex PCR. The sample has about 93,000 clones; roughly 75% are singletons. The germline V gene encodes CDR1 SGHDT and CDR2 YYEEEE. Trimming pared 2 bases from V and 11 bases from J, leaving 16 bases between. This CDR3 region has 13 residues. The sequence derives from a man aged 25 to 40 in good health and CMV-seronegative. This chain uses TRBV5-6 with TRBJ2-5; tentative D call: TRBD2 (5 bases). Sequenced: PBMCs. CDR3 coding DNA: TGTGCCAGCAGCTTTCGCAGGCCCGGGGTGCAGTACTTC. Translated, it gives CASSFRRPGVQYF.